The subject of this entry is one T cell receptor (beta chain). The antigen is not known. Healthy bone marrow donors supplied every sample. This sample was taken from a study of cytomegalovirus exposure and HLA in healthy donors. The overall study: HLA-typed donors were the source of approximately 80 million unique TCRs held in an early data release. General study results and limits: It was only CMV serostatus that was available as immune exposure information.

Germline V gives CDR1 SGHAT, CDR2 FQNNGV. CDR3 length: 17 residues. Trimming at V came to 5 bases and at J to 3 bases, leaving 14 bases not matched to a gene. PCR employed 60 Vbeta and 13 Jbeta primers. Authors' methods: It was a later analysis that counted about 80 million unique TCR beta chains, of which roughly 10 million were shared. This table comes from immunoSEQ multiplex PCR, and its TCRdb copy is limited to in-frame clones, with some not included. V and J calls plus clone size are reproduced from that table; the DNA served to infer D and trimming. The table has tens of thousands of clones, 72% seen once.

The chain carries TRBV11-2 and TRBJ2-3; 7 bases agree with TRBD2. Source material: PBMCs. This clonotype was sampled from a middle-aged woman in good health and CMV-seropositive. CDR3 nucleotide sequence: TGTGCCAGCAGCCCCCCCCGACTAGCCCGTGGTACAGATACGCAGTATTTT. It is translated as CASSPPRLARGTDTQYF.